Below, 18 T cell receptor beta chains from the same sample are listed, as sequenced in a study of long-term antiretroviral therapy in people with HIV. They ran version v3.0 of the immunoSEQ assay at survey level. Only in-frame clones appear in the TCRdb table, and some are missing; sequencing was by immunoSEQ multiplex PCR. Here the sample spans 24,000 or so clones, about 77% being singletons. The sequencing here drew on unsorted PBMCs, taken 0.5 years after starting antiretroviral therapy. These receptors were collected from a woman aged 40 to 55 with HIV.

The chain recombines TRBV6-1 with TRBJ1-2; 11 bases fit TRBD1. This CDR3 has 13 residues. In germline, CDR1 is MNHNS, CDR2 SASEGT. With 7 bases clipped from V and 4 bases from J, the junction kept 2 bases outside the gene matches. The chain's CDR3 is CASTGTGGYGYTF. The CDR3 bases are TGTGCCAGCACCGGGACAGGGGGCTATGGCTACACCTTC.

The genes are TRBV4-2 and TRBJ2-7, with D perhaps assigned TRBD1 or TRBD2 (5 bases each). Germline V gene lookup returns CDR1 LGHNA and CDR2 YNFKEQ. V lost 0 bases and J 2 bases, leaving 14 bases between the germline ends. There are 16 residues in the CDR3. The CDR3 loop reads CASSQEPRDRAYEQYF. In DNA, the CDR3 is TGTGCCAGCAGCCAAGAACCCCGGGACCGAGCCTACGAGCAGTACTTC.

This rearrangement joins TRBV7-6 to TRBJ1-1; 7 bases are a match to TRBD1. The CDR3 is 13 residues long. V lost 1 base to trimming and J lost 5 bases; unmatched junction nucleotides: 1. Germline V gives CDR1 SGHVS, CDR2 FNYEAQ. The CDR3 loop is CASSLGDSTEAFF. The CDR3 DNA reads TGTGCCAGCAGCTTAGGGGACAGTACTGAAGCTTTCTTT.

CDR3 nucleotide sequence: TGTGCCAGCAGGGGACAGGGGGCTTCCTTCTATGGCTACACCTTC. The encoded protein is CASRGQGASFYGYTF. The rearrangement uses TRBV28 and TRBJ1-2, with 12 nucleotides matching TRBD1. Unmatched junction bases numbered 6, after V lost 6 bases and J lost 4 bases. The CDR3 covers 15 residues. The germline V gene encodes CDR1 MDHEN and CDR2 SYDVKM.

The chain recombines TRBV20-1 with TRBJ2-2; D is undetermined. This CDR3 is built from 11 residues. Germline V gene data show CDR1 as DFQATT and CDR2 as SNEGSKA (reference sequence). V was clipped by 5 bases and J by 4 bases, with 5 bases between them. CDR3 in DNA: TGCAGTGCTGGGATCACCGGGGAGCTGTTTTTT. Translation: CSAGITGELFF.

The chain joins TRBV28 to TRBJ1-5; D is uncertain. Trimming took 2 bases from V and 1 from J, leaving 3 bases between them. There are 13 residues in the CDR3. Looked up from germline, CDR1 is MDHEN and CDR2 is SYDVKM. The CDR3 coding sequence is TGTGCCAGCAGTTTAGGGAGCAATCAGCCCCAGCATTTT. It specifies CASSLGSNQPQHF.

This chain uses TRBV7-3 with TRBJ2-3; D not resolved. CDR1 SGHTA and CDR2 FQGTGA come from the germline V gene. The CDR3 totals 13 residues. The ends were cut back, 2 bases at V and 2 bases at J, with 5 bases in the middle. CDR3 nucleotide sequence: TGTGCCAGCAGCTTATACGACACAGATACGCAGTATTTT. Translating gives CASSLYDTDTQYF.

The V call is TRBV6-5, the J call TRBJ2-7; the D is unclear. The germline V gene encodes CDR1 MNHEY and CDR2 SVGAGI. The V end lost 6 bases, the J end lost 0 bases, and 12 bases lay between the germline ends. CDR3 length: 14 amino acids. The CDR3 is CASRTGRSSYEQYF. The CDR3 DNA is TGTGCCAGCAGGACCGGGCGGAGCTCCTACGAGCAGTACTTC.

On this clone itself: At one end, the junction sequence differs from germline, possibly due to a read error. The chain couples TRBV29-1 to TRBJ1-5, with no clear D. Germline V gives CDR1 SQVTM, CDR2 ANQGSEA. The CDR3 consists of 16 residues. The CDR3: CSVKEGNPYSNQPQHF. The CDR3 DNA follows: TGCAGCGTTAAAGAGGGAAACCCCTATAGCAATCAGCCCCAGCATTTT.

This clone was detected only a few times. DNA for the CDR3: TGTGCCAGCAGTGCGACGGGGGGAAGTTCACCCCTCCACTTT. Amino acid sequence: CASSATGGSSPLHF. This rearrangement joins TRBV5-4 to TRBJ1-6, with a weak D call TRBD1 (5 bases). The CDR3 has 14 residues. V was trimmed by 5 bases and J by 9 bases, leaving 15 bases between them. CDR1 SGHNT and CDR2 YYREEE come from the germline V gene (reference sequence).

The chain uses TRBV18 and TRBJ2-5; a weak D match, TRBD1 (5 bases). This CDR3 has 14 residues. CDR1 and CDR2 (germline): KGHSH, LQKENI. The germline V and J ends were trimmed by 8 bases and 5 bases, with 18 bases remaining between them. Written as DNA, the CDR3 is TGTGCCAGCGAAAAAGCCCCAGGGCAGGAGACCCAGTACTTC. The encoded protein is CASEKAPGQETQYF.

The genes are TRBV29-1 and TRBJ1-1; D may be TRBD1 (5 bases). Germline V lookup: CDR1 SQVTM, CDR2 ANQGSEA. CDR3 length: 11 residues. The CDR3: CTAAGDTEAFF. The DNA of the CDR3 is TGCACCGCCGCGGGGGATACTGAAGCTTTCTTT.

The V call is TRBV28, the J call TRBJ1-5, with a weak D call TRBD1 (5 bases). V was pared by 4 bases and J by 0 bases, with 10 bases between. From germline, CDR1 is MDHEN and CDR2 SYDVKM. The CDR3 loop spans 15 amino acids. For the CDR3, the DNA is TGTGCCAGCAGTTCCGCAGGGACTAGCAATCAGCCCCAGCATTTT. Translating it yields CASSSAGTSNQPQHF.

The chain links TRBV20-1 to TRBJ2-5, with unresolved D. The CDR3 consists of 11 residues. V was trimmed by 3 bases and J by 4 bases, leaving 6 bases between them. Looked up from germline, CDR1 is DFQATT and CDR2 is SNEGSKA (reference sequence). CDR3 residues: CSASSGETQYF. The DNA for the CDR3 is TGCAGTGCTAGTTCTGGAGAGACCCAGTACTTC.

The chain combines TRBV7-2 with TRBJ1-4, with D uncertain. The CDR3 covers 15 residues. Trimming left V 2 bases short and J 0 bases short, with 7 bases between. Germline assignment: CDR1 SGHTA and CDR2 FQGNSA. This CDR3 reads CASSLNSATNEKLFF. The CDR3 nucleotides read TGTGCCAGCAGCTTAAATAGTGCAACTAATGAAAAACTGTTTTTT.

V usage is TRBV9 and J usage is TRBJ1-1, with 9 bases that match TRBD1. With 4 bases clipped from V and 1 base from J, the junction kept 5 bases outside the gene matches. CDR3 length equals 15 residues. Germline assignment: CDR1 SGDLS and CDR2 YYNGEE. The chain's CDR3 is CASSLRTGENTEAFF. The CDR3 nucleotides read TGTGCCAGCAGCCTAAGGACAGGGGAGAACACTGAAGCTTTCTTT.

V and J are TRBV10-3 and TRBJ2-1; D is possibly TRBD2 (5 bases). The germline V gene encodes CDR1 ENHRY and CDR2 SYGVKD. CDR3 length: 14 amino acids. V was shortened by 5 bases and J by 9 bases, with 17 bases between the two germline ends. As DNA, the CDR3 is TGTGCCATCAGTTTTTTGCAAACAGAGGGTGAGCAGTTCTTC. As protein: CAISFLQTEGEQFF.

This chain uses TRBV12-5 with TRBJ1-2, with D possibly being TRBD1 (5 bases). Trimming stripped 5 bases from V and 4 bases from J, with 20 bases between. Germline assignment: CDR1 LGHNT and CDR2 FRNRAP. This CDR3 is 16 amino acids long. CDR3 amino acids: CASGIPVQGKTYGYTF. CDR3 nucleotide sequence: TGTGCTAGTGGTATCCCCGTGCAGGGAAAGACCTATGGCTACACCTTC.